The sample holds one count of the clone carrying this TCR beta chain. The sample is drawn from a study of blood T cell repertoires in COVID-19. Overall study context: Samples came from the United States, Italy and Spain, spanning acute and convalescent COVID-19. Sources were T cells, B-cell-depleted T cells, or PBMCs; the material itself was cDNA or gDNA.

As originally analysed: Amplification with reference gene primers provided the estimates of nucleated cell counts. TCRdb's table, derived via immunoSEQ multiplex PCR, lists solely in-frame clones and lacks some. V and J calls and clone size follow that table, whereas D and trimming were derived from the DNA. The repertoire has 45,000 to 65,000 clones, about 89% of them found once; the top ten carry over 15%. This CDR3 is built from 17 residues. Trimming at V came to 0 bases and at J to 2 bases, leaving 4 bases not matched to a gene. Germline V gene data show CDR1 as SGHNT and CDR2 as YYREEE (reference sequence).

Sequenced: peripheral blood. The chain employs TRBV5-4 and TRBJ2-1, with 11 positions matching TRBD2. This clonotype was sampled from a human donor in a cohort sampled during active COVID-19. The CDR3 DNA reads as TGTGCCAGCAGCTTGGAGCTAGCGGGGGGCGCCTACAATGAGCAGTTCTTC. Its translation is CASSLELAGGAYNEQFF.